The 25 T cell receptor beta chains below all came from one sample that was sequenced in a study of response to subunit inactivated influenza vaccine. TCRdb independently ran MiXCR on the RT-PCR reads; one entry per CDR3 protein. The table lists roughly 550,000 distinct CDR3 sequences, around 21% of them singletons, with around 2.8% in the top ten. These same data were also listed under a study on T cells expressing NK-cell markers. As that study records: TCR beta cDNA was made by 5'RACE template switching with UMIs.

Sequenced here: CD4+ T cells sorted from PBMCs, sampled about 13 days after vaccination. All receptors derive from a man aged 45-65 years who received an inactivated influenza vaccine.

This clonotype has more than one count but fewer than ten. The J gene is TRBJ2-5, the V gene TRBV20-1; D uncertain. The CDR3 sequence is 16 residues long. With 4 bases removed from V and 5 bases from J, the gap between germline ends came to 23 bases. CDR1 and CDR2 from the germline V gene are DFQATT and SNEGSKA (reference sequence). The CDR3 spells CSAIGGLRTDGETQYF. DNA of the CDR3: TGCAGTGCTATAGGCGGCCTCCGGACGGATGGGGAGACCCAGTACTTC.

The gene calls are TRBV28 and TRBJ1-4; D is perhaps TRBD1 (5 bases). This CDR3 is 15 amino acids long. Germline CDR1 and CDR2: MDHEN and SYDVKM. With 5 bases removed from V and 8 bases from J, the gap between germline ends came to 18 bases. CDR3 residues: CASSPPGGVAEKLFF. In DNA form, the CDR3 reads TGTGCCAGCAGTCCCCCTGGGGGGGTCGCGGAAAAACTGTTTTTT.

This clonotype was picked up many times. V and J are TRBV12-3 or TRBV12-4 and TRBJ2-2; D unclear. Trimming pared 2 bases from V and 5 bases from J, leaving 3 bases between. This CDR3 comprises 12 residues. CDR3 in DNA: TGTGCCAGCAGTTTATGGACCGGGGAGCTGTTTTTT. Its protein product is CASSLWTGELFF.

This rearrangement joins TRBV7-2 to TRBJ2-7; D remains unclear. The germline CDR1 and CDR2 sequences are SGHTA and FQGNSA. The length of the CDR3 is 11 residues. Trimming left V 5 bases short and J 3 bases short, with 5 bases between. CDR3 coding DNA: TGTGCCAGCAGCGAGCACTACGAGCAGTACTTC. Protein product: CASSEHYEQYF.

With regard to this clonotype: This clone may be a read error of a much larger clone one base away. The J gene is TRBJ1-1, the V gene TRBV12-3 or TRBV12-4, with unresolved D. The germline V and J ends were trimmed by 3 bases and 6 bases, with 5 bases remaining between them. CDR3 length: 11 amino acids. This CDR3 reads CASSFHAEAFF. The CDR3 DNA follows: TGTGCCAGCAGTTTCCACGCTGAAGCTTTCTTT.

This clonotype was observed a handful of times. The J gene is TRBJ2-3, the V gene TRBV7-9; D perhaps matches TRBD1 (6 bases). With 3 bases removed from V and 1 base from J, the gap between germline ends came to 11 bases. The CDR3 has 15 amino acids. Germline V gene sequence: CDR1 SEHNR, CDR2 FQNEAQ (reference sequence). For the CDR3, the DNA is TGTGCCAGCAGCTTCAGGGGTTGGGGCACAGATACGCAGTATTTT. It codes for CASSFRGWGTDTQYF.

The rearrangement joins TRBV7-9 to TRBJ2-3; possible D gene TRBD1, 5 bases. Germline CDR1 SEHNR, CDR2 FQNEAQ (reference sequence). V lost 4 bases to trimming and J lost 0 bases, with 17 bases between them. This CDR3 has 17 residues. In nucleotides, the CDR3 is TGTGCCAGCAGCTATTCTCAGGGTCCTTCTAGCACAGATACGCAGTATTTT. Protein product: CASSYSQGPSSTDTQYF.

In this sample, this clonotype turned up once. This chain joins TRBV12-3 or TRBV12-4 and TRBJ2-7, with 9 bases aligning to TRBD1. Trimming removed 8 bases from V and 7 bases from J; junction bases left unmatched: 9. The CDR3 contains 13 residues. The CDR3 region has the DNA TGTGCCAGCCGCCAACAGGGGGCGAAGGAGCAGTACTTC. As protein: CASRQQGAKEQYF.

J is TRBJ2-1 and V is TRBV4-3; D call uncertain. Trimming cost V 1 base and J 6 bases, with 10 bases left between them. Germline lookup yields CDR1 LGHNA and CDR2 YSLEER. The CDR3 extends over 14 amino acids. CDR3 in amino acids: CASSQAVAVNEQFF. For the CDR3, the DNA is TGCGCCAGCAGCCAAGCTGTGGCTGTCAATGAGCAGTTCTTC.

There are many counts of this clonotype. This chain links TRBV7-8 with TRBJ2-7, with D possibly called TRBD1 or TRBD2 (6 bases each). Germline V lookup: CDR1 SGHVS, CDR2 FQNEAQ. The CDR3 is 15 amino acids. Trimming removed 5 bases at V and 6 bases at J, with 20 bases between. CDR3 bases: TGTGCCAGCAGCCGAGGGGGGAGATTGGGTGGCGAGCAGTACTTC. This gives the protein CASSRGGRLGGEQYF.

The rearrangement joins TRBV4-1 to TRBJ2-3; 9 bases align to TRBD2. The CDR3 is 17 amino acids. The germline V gene has CDR1 MGHRA and CDR2 YSYEKL. V was clipped by 1 base and J by 0 bases; unmatched bases: 5. The CDR3 is CASSQVVAGVSTDTQYF. CDR3 in DNA: TGCGCCAGCAGCCAAGTGGTAGCGGGAGTTAGCACAGATACGCAGTATTTT.

The V call is TRBV12-3 or TRBV12-4, the J call TRBJ1-3; 7 bases map to TRBD1. V shed 8 bases, J shed 6 bases, and the junction held 10 bases outside the gene matches. The CDR3 covers 14 residues. DNA for the CDR3: TGTGCCAGCGGCAAGACAGGGCTGGAAAACACCATATATTTT. This gives the protein CASGKTGLENTIYF.

This clonotype was detected only a few times. The chain joins TRBV6-2 or TRBV6-3 to TRBJ2-7; no definite D call. This CDR3 spans 14 amino acids. V was shortened by 1 base and J by 2 bases, with 9 bases between the two germline ends. CDR1 is MNHEY and CDR2 is SVGEGT in the germline V gene. The DNA for the CDR3 is TGTGCCAGCAGTTACTGGGCCAACACCTACGAGCAGTACTTC. It codes for CASSYWANTYEQYF.

V usage is TRBV4-3 and J usage is TRBJ2-7; D gene ambiguous. The V end lost 4 bases, the J end lost 0 bases, and 13 bases lay between the germline ends. Germline CDR1 and CDR2: LGHNA and YSLEER. The CDR3 length is 15 residues. CDR3 nucleotides: TGCGCCAGCAGCCCTGAAACCCACAGCTCCTACGAGCAGTACTTC. This encodes CASSPETHSSYEQYF.

In this sample, this clonotype turned up many times. The chain couples TRBV12-3 or TRBV12-4 to TRBJ2-2; possible D gene TRBD1, 5 bases. The CDR3 contains 15 residues. V was trimmed by 6 bases and J by 2 bases, leaving 13 bases between them. CDR3 coding DNA: TGTGCCAGCAGACAAACAGGATTCAACACCGGGGAGCTGTTTTTT. This codes for CASRQTGFNTGELFF.

This clonotype was seen a handful of times. The J gene is TRBJ2-5, the V gene TRBV29-1, with D possibly matching TRBD2 (7 bases). The V gene lost 4 bases and the J gene lost 5 bases, with 14 bases spanning the gap. The V gene's germline CDR1 is SQVTM and CDR2 ANQGSEA. The CDR3 loop spans 13 amino acids. CDR3 coding DNA: TGCAGCGTTGTTAGGGGGGGAGGGGAGACCCAGTACTTC. Translating gives CSVVRGGGETQYF.

This clonotype was counted between two and nine times. The chain is built from TRBV4-2 and TRBJ1-4, with a weak D call TRBD1 (6 bases). Germline CDR1 LGHNA, CDR2 YNFKEQ. The CDR3 covers 15 residues. V was cut by 1 base and J by 8 bases, with 14 bases left in between. CDR3 loop: CASSQAGGQQEKLFF. The CDR3 DNA reads TGTGCCAGCAGCCAAGCGGGGGGGCAGCAGGAAAAACTGTTTTTT.

This clonotype turned up a few times. This chain joins TRBV15 and TRBJ1-6; D is unclear. Germline V CDR1 and CDR2: LNHNV, YYDKDF (reference sequence). This CDR3 is 12 amino acids long. The germline V and J ends were trimmed by 0 bases and 10 bases, with 4 bases remaining between them. As DNA, the CDR3 is TGTGCCACCAGCAGAGATCGATCACCCCTCCACTTT. Protein product: CATSRDRSPLHF. Together with reference TRBV15 and TRBJ1-6, the CDR3 gives the full variable domain: DAMVIQNPRYQVTQFGKPVTLSCSQTLNHNVMYWYQQKSSQAPKLLFHYYDKDFNNEADTPDNFQSRRPNTSFCFLDIRSPGLGDTAMYLCATSRDRSPLHFGNGTRLTVT.

The V gene is TRBV7-2, the J gene TRBJ1-6; D is perhaps TRBD1 (5 bases). Deletions cut 7 bases from V and 2 bases from J, with 12 bases between. The CDR3 length is 15 residues. Germline V gives CDR1 SGHTA, CDR2 FQGNSA. As DNA, the CDR3 is TGTGCCAGCACCAGGAGGGGTCCCTATAATTCACCCCTCCACTTT. This translates into CASTRRGPYNSPLHF. Full variable domain (rest looked up from reference TRBV7-2 and TRBJ1-6): GAGVSQSPSNKVTEKGKDVELRCDPISGHTALYWYRQSLGQGLEFLIYFQGNSAPDKSGLPSDRFSAERTGGSVSTLTIQRTQQEDSAVYLCASTRRGPYNSPLHFGNGTRLTVT.

The DNA for the CDR3 is TGCAGTGCTTACAATACCGGGACAGAGAATGGCTACACCTTC. It translates to CSAYNTGTENGYTF. This chain connects TRBV20-1 to TRBJ1-2; 7 bases are a match to TRBD1. Trimming took 5 bases from V and 6 from J; bases not matched to a gene: 12. The CDR3 has 14 amino acids. Germline lookup yields CDR1 DFQATT and CDR2 SNEGSKA (reference sequence).

The chain combines TRBV11-2 with TRBJ2-5; D uncertain. CDR3 length equals 12 residues. Trimming stripped 2 bases from V and 4 bases from J, with 5 bases between. Germline V gene sequence: CDR1 SGHAT, CDR2 FQNNGV. This CDR3 reads CASSLIRETQYF. DNA for the CDR3: TGTGCCAGCAGCTTAATACGAGAGACCCAGTACTTC.

This clonotype was seen a handful of times. J is TRBJ2-7 and V is TRBV27; TRBD1 aligns across 7 bases. V lost 2 bases to trimming and J lost 8 bases; unmatched junction nucleotides: 15. This CDR3 is built from 16 residues. Per the germline V gene, CDR1 is MNHEY and CDR2 is SMNVEV (reference sequence). The CDR3 protein is CASSLSRTGDYVKQYF. CDR3 coding DNA: TGTGCCAGCAGTTTAAGTAGAACAGGGGATTATGTAAAGCAGTACTTC.

The gene calls are TRBV2 and TRBJ2-3; no definite D call. V gave up 2 bases and J gave up 0 bases, with 6 bases separating them. The CDR3 contains 14 residues. From germline, CDR1 is SNHLY and CDR2 FYNNEI. CDR3 region: CASSEWVSTDTQYF. The DNA for the CDR3 is TGTGCCAGCAGTGAATGGGTTAGCACAGATACGCAGTATTTT.

About this clonotype itself: The junction departs from germline at one end; a sequencing error may be responsible. The chain links TRBV7-3 to TRBJ2-7, with D perhaps assigned TRBD1 or TRBD2 (7 bases each). CDR1 and CDR2 from the germline V gene are SGHTA and FQGTGA. This CDR3 has 13 amino acids. The CDR3 DNA is TGTGCCAGCAGCTTAACGGGGGGGACAGAGCTGTACTTC. It codes for CASSLTGGTELYF.

V usage is TRBV7-2 and J usage is TRBJ2-7; D tentatively reads TRBD1 or TRBD2 (5 bases each). Per germline, CDR1 SGHTA and CDR2 FQGNSA. V lost 8 bases and J 5 bases, leaving 19 bases between the germline ends. The CDR3 contains 14 residues. CDR3 protein: CASQMEAGFDEQYF. CDR3 bases: TGTGCCAGCCAGATGGAGGCAGGGTTCGACGAGCAGTACTTC.